This T cell receptor beta chain was recorded in a study of spatial heterogeneity in lung cancer. Study observations and caveats: It was found that expanded intratumoral alpha and beta TCR counts tracked tumor mutation counts. Estimated TCR-seq coverage of tumor T cells was only approximately 7% for alpha chains. For beta chains, the corresponding estimate was roughly 12%.

The sample's time point: sample taken at primary tumor resection. The authors sequenced whole RNA from tumor, nontumor lung or frozen PBMC without sorting. This clonotype showed up many times. Its antigen is currently unknown. TCRdb recomputed calls from the 5' RACE reads with MiXCR, one row per CDR3 protein. The sample carries around 9,600 distinct CDR3 sequences, around 5.1% recorded once. The CDR3 runs 13 residues. The V gene's germline CDR1 is MNHNY and CDR2 SVGAGI (reference sequence). Trimming removed 6 bases at V and 3 bases at J, with 9 bases between. The sequenced sample was lung tumor tissue, obtained at surgery. The clonotype was recovered from a female donor with early-stage non-small cell lung cancer. The J gene is TRBJ1-3, the V gene TRBV6-6; the D is unclear. CDR3 bases: TGTGCCAGCAGGGAGACCTATGGAAACACCATATATTTT. The encoded protein is CASRETYGNTIYF.